The T cell receptor (beta chain) described here comes from a study of blood T cell repertoires in COVID-19. For the study at large: Both acute and convalescent COVID-19 samples were obtained from the United States, Italy and Spain.

This clone has just one count. The V end was cut by 3 bases, the J end by 8 bases, with 7 bases between. Looked up from germline, CDR1 is DFQATT and CDR2 is SNEGSKA (reference sequence). The CDR3 consists of 11 residues. Methods used by the authors: Cell counts per sample came from amplifying reference gene primers. Method: immunoSEQ multiplex PCR; TCRdb's copy keeps in-frame clones and lacks some. The V and J calls and clone size were taken over from that table, and D and trimming were inferred from the DNA. The sample records some 300,000 clones, about 87% being singletons. This TCR was recovered from a woman in her forties or fifties with COVID-19, enrolled during active disease. Material: peripheral blood. The chain combines TRBV20-1 with TRBJ1-4; D remains unclear. The CDR3 spells CSARHLEKLFF. The CDR3 DNA reads TGCAGTGCTAGGCACTTGGAAAAACTGTTTTTT.